This TCR beta chain came from a study of T cells in Graves' hyperthyroidism and ophthalmopathy. Used for diagnoses were clinical symptoms, serum thyroxine and TRAb, thyroid ultrasound and orbital computed tomography. The CDR3 is made up of 14 amino acids. Germline loops: CDR1 SEHNR, CDR2 FQNEAQ (reference sequence). Trimming took 6 bases from V and 4 from J, leaving 15 bases between them. Regions amplified from RNA transcripts were the TCR beta CDR3 regions. The TCR CDR3 first-round RT-PCR relied on the HTBI primer set. TCRdb itself ran the multiplex PCR reads through MiXCR, one entry per CDR3 protein. The data hold 250,000 to 300,000 distinct CDR3 sequences, with over 15% observed a single time. Turning to this clonotype: A much larger clone is a single base away; this may be a read error.

This sequence joins TRBV7-9 and TRBJ1-1; a possible D gene is TRBD1 (5 bases). The TCR originated in a woman in her sixties with Graves' ophthalmopathy. Sample: blood. This CDR3 is CASSLMLGGTEAFF. As DNA, the CDR3 is TGTGCCAGCAGTCTAATGTTGGGGGGCACTGAAGCTTTCTTT.